This entry lists 26 T cell receptor beta chains sequenced from one sample in a study of blood T cell repertoires in COVID-19. Profiled with immunoSEQ multiplex PCR; TCRdb holds only in-frame clones, not every one. Of 95,000 to 150,000 clones listed, 70% to 90% are singletons. The sample was peripheral blood. These TCRs come from a woman in her forties or fifties with active or convalescent COVID-19.

This clone has just a few counts. V and J are TRBV19 and TRBJ2-7; TRBD1 aligns across 7 bases. This CDR3 contains 17 residues. Germline values: CDR1 LNHDA, CDR2 SQIVND (reference sequence). Trimming removed 7 bases from V and 0 bases from J; junction bases left unmatched: 15. The CDR3 protein is CASTARDGGQSSYEQYF. The CDR3, as DNA: TGTGCCAGTACCGCTAGAGATGGGGGACAGAGCTCCTACGAGCAGTACTTC.

The rearrangement joins TRBV18 to TRBJ1-5; D not resolved. The CDR3 runs 13 residues. V lost 3 bases and J lost 1, with 4 bases in between. CDR1 and CDR2 (germline): KGHSH, LQKENI. The CDR3 nucleotides read TGTGCCAGCTCACCTCTGAGCAATCAGCCCCAGCATTTT. This translates into CASSPLSNQPQHF.

Notes on this clone: The same CDR3 arises from other DNA sequences in this sample as well. V gene TRBV2 combines with J gene TRBJ1-6, with 7 positions matching TRBD1. The germline V gene has CDR1 SNHLY and CDR2 FYNNEI. The junction had 5 bases not matched to a gene; V was cut back by 6 bases and J by 6 bases. The CDR3 has 14 residues. CDR3 region: CASSSDRANSPLHF. CDR3 coding DNA: TGTGCCAGCAGCTCCGACAGGGCTAATTCACCCCTCCACTTT.

V is TRBV14 and J is TRBJ2-7, with 8 nucleotides matching TRBD2. The CDR3 runs 16 residues. The V and J ends lost 4 bases and 2 bases, in that order; junction bases with no gene match: 10. CDR1 is SGHDN, CDR2 FVKESK, per germline. The CDR3 protein is CASSPTPTSATYEQYF. The CDR3 coding sequence is TGTGCCAGCAGCCCGACCCCGACTAGCGCTACCTACGAGCAGTACTTC. The variable domain in full, with the rest retrieved from reference TRBV14 and TRBJ2-7, is EAGVTQFPSHSVIEKGQTVTLRCDPISGHDNLYWYRRVMGKEIKFLLHFVKESKQDESGMPNNRFLAERTGGTYSTLKVQPAELEDSGVYFCASSPTPTSATYEQYFGPGTRLTVT.

The chain couples TRBV25-1 to TRBJ1-1; D is perhaps TRBD1 (5 bases). The length of the CDR3 is 16 residues. V lost 0 bases and J 5 bases, leaving 16 bases between the germline ends. Germline-derived CDR1 and CDR2 are MGHDK and SYGVNS. The chain's CDR3 is CASSEYFDGGDTEAFF. The CDR3 nucleotides read TGTGCCAGCAGTGAATACTTCGATGGAGGGGATACTGAAGCTTTCTTT.

The count of this clone is one. This chain connects TRBV5-6 to TRBJ1-6, with D perhaps TRBD1 (5 bases). CDR3 size: 14 residues. Trimming pared 3 bases from V and 10 bases from J, leaving 14 bases between. In germline, CDR1 is SGHDT, CDR2 YYEEEE. In DNA, the CDR3 is TGTGCCAGCAGCTCCAGCCCTGGGGGGTCACCCCTCCACTTT. It codes for CASSSSPGGSPLHF.

The chain employs TRBV7-9 and TRBJ2-1; possibly TRBD1 for D (6 bases). The CDR3 runs to 15 residues. V was cut by 5 bases and J by 0 bases, with 11 bases left in between. The germline V gene encodes CDR1 SEHNR and CDR2 FQNEAQ (reference sequence). The CDR3 nucleotides are TGTGCCAGCAGCAGTAGAGGGGGCTCCTACAATGAGCAGTTCTTC. It translates to CASSSRGGSYNEQFF.

This clone was recorded once. J is TRBJ1-4 and V is TRBV7-3; weak D call: TRBD1 (5 bases). Trimming pared 5 bases from V and 0 bases from J, leaving 16 bases between. CDR1 and CDR2 (germline): SGHTA, FQGTGA. This CDR3 comprises 17 residues. The CDR3 DNA reads as TGTGCCAGCAGCCGATTAGGCACGACAGCAACTAATGAAAAACTGTTTTTT. Protein sequence: CASSRLGTTATNEKLFF.

V is TRBV27 and J is TRBJ2-1; the match to TRBD2 covers 14 bases. The CDR3 is made up of 17 amino acids. The germline gives CDR1 MNHEY, CDR2 SMNVEV (reference sequence). Trimming cost V 5 bases and J 7 bases; bases outside gene matches: 10. The CDR3 region is CASSRPKGTSGRNEQFF. Written as DNA, the CDR3 is TGTGCCAGCAGTCGGCCGAAAGGGACTAGCGGGAGAAATGAGCAGTTCTTC.

The rearrangement uses TRBV15 and TRBJ2-7; tentatively, D is TRBD1 (5 bases). CDR1 LNHNV and CDR2 YYDKDF come from the germline V gene (reference sequence). With 2 bases removed from V and 7 bases from J, the gap between germline ends came to 9 bases. This CDR3 is 12 amino acids long. The CDR3 loop is CATSRPGYEQYF. The DNA of the CDR3 is TGTGCCACCAGCAGACCAGGGTATGAGCAGTACTTC.

This chain connects TRBV19 to TRBJ2-2; 7 positions agree with TRBD1. CDR3 length equals 14 residues. The germline V gene has CDR1 LNHDA and CDR2 SQIVND (reference sequence). After removal of 8 bases from V and 1 base from J, the junction contained 4 bases not matched to a gene. The CDR3 loop reads CASSRTGNTGELFF. CDR3 DNA: TGTGCCAGTTCCCGGACAGGGAACACCGGGGAGCTGTTTTTT.

This clone was counted between two and nine times. The gene calls are TRBV30 and TRBJ1-5; D is ambiguous. CDR1 is GTSNPN and CDR2 is SVGIG in the germline V gene (reference sequence). The V gene lost 2 bases and the J gene lost 3 bases, with 8 bases spanning the gap. This CDR3 spans 13 amino acids. CDR3 in amino acids: CAWSISDNQPQHF. CDR3 in DNA: TGTGCCTGGAGTATCTCAGACAATCAGCCCCAGCATTTT.

The rearrangement links TRBV2 to TRBJ2-1; TRBD2 agrees at 7 bases. The junction had 0 bases not matched to a gene; V was cut back by 4 bases and J by 0 bases. The CDR3 runs 14 residues. Germline V CDR1 and CDR2: SNHLY, FYNNEI. As DNA, the CDR3 is TGTGCCAGCAGTGGGACTAGCTCCTACAATGAGCAGTTCTTC. It translates to CASSGTSSYNEQFF.

The rearrangement joins TRBV5-5 to TRBJ1-6, with a tentative D call TRBD1 (6 bases). This CDR3 is 17 amino acids long. V lost 3 bases and J 0 bases, leaving 13 bases between the germline ends. Germline V gives CDR1 SGHKS, CDR2 YYEKEE (reference sequence). For the CDR3, the DNA is TGTGCCAGCAGCTCGACGACAGGAAGCTCCTATAATTCACCCCTCCACTTT. It encodes CASSSTTGSSYNSPLHF.

This clone occurred once. J is TRBJ2-1 and V is TRBV19, with 9 bases aligning to TRBD2. The CDR3 consists of 15 residues. V lost 5 bases, J lost 3 bases, and 5 bases stayed unmatched. In germline, CDR1 is LNHDA, CDR2 SQIVND (reference sequence). This CDR3 reads CASSDLAGLYNEQFF. The CDR3 region has the DNA TGTGCCAGTAGTGACCTAGCGGGACTCTACAATGAGCAGTTCTTC.

This chain links TRBV11-2 with TRBJ2-2, with TRBD2 matching over 11 bases. The CDR3 has 15 residues. CDR1 is SGHAT and CDR2 is FQNNGV in the germline V gene. The trim removed 6 bases at V and 4 bases at J, leaving 4 bases unmatched. This chain's CDR3 is CASRNTSGSTGELFF. CDR3 in DNA: TGTGCCAGCAGGAACACTAGCGGGAGCACCGGGGAGCTGTTTTTT.

The genes are TRBV11-2 and TRBJ1-2; D possibly corresponds to TRBD1 (5 bases). Germline values: CDR1 SGHAT, CDR2 FQNNGV. V was shortened by 3 bases and J by 1 base, with 15 bases between the two germline ends. The CDR3 runs to 16 residues. The CDR3 spells CASSLTTGDYNYGYTF. The CDR3 bases are TGTGCCAGCAGCTTGACCACAGGCGATTATAACTATGGCTACACCTTC.

The chain employs TRBV28 and TRBJ1-6; D is possibly TRBD1 (6 bases). The V gene's germline CDR1 is MDHEN and CDR2 SYDVKM. This CDR3 has 20 residues. V dropped 7 bases and J dropped 6 bases, with 31 bases sitting between them. CDR3 nucleotides: TGTGCCAGCACCAAGGGGCTGAGGGGCTCAACCTTGGGGGCTAATTCACCCCTCCACTTT. Its protein is CASTKGLRGSTLGANSPLHF. The variable domain in full, with the rest retrieved from reference TRBV28 and TRBJ1-6, is DVKVTQSSRYLVKRTGEKVFLECVQDMDHENMFWYRQDPGLGLRLIYFSYDVKMKEKGDIPEGYSVSREKKERFSLILESASTNQTSMYLCASTKGLRGSTLGANSPLHFGNGTRLTVT.

The chain has TRBV29-1 and TRBJ2-1; 14 bases agree with TRBD2. CDR3 length equals 17 residues. The germline gives CDR1 SQVTM, CDR2 ANQGSEA. V gave up 6 bases and J gave up 1 base; unmatched junction bases: 8. The CDR3: CSVTGTSGRGSYNEQFF. In DNA, the CDR3 is TGCAGCGTGACCGGGACTAGCGGGAGAGGATCCTACAATGAGCAGTTCTTC.

Details on this clone: An end of the junction does not agree with germline; a read error may underlie this. The gene calls are TRBV7-2 and TRBJ2-5; 9 nucleotides match TRBD2. The CDR3 sequence is 14 residues long. CDR1 and CDR2 (germline): SGHTA, FQGNSA. The CDR3 protein is CASSIAGVGETQYF. In DNA form, the CDR3 reads TGTGCCAGCAGCATAGCGGGAGTGGGAGAGACCCAGTACTTC.

This chain uses TRBV29-1 with TRBJ1-5; TRBD1 might be the D (5 bases). This CDR3 is built from 14 residues. Germline loops: CDR1 SQVTM, CDR2 ANQGSEA. Trimming shortened V by 3 bases and J by 4 bases, and 13 bases separated the two germline ends. This chain's CDR3 is CSVDGETANQPQHF. In DNA, the CDR3 is TGCAGCGTTGATGGTGAGACAGCAAATCAGCCCCAGCATTTT.

CDR3 in amino acids: CASSPPRGGVHF. Here the CDR3 DNA reads TGTGCCAGCAGCCCCCCTCGCGGGGGGGTCCACTTT. The rearrangement links TRBV7-2 to TRBJ1-6, with D tentatively TRBD1 (5 bases). V was trimmed by 5 bases and J by 17 bases, leaving 16 bases between them. This CDR3 comprises 12 residues. Germline V gene lookup returns CDR1 SGHTA and CDR2 FQGNSA.

The chain has TRBV18 and TRBJ2-7; TRBD2 is a possible D gene (6 bases). Germline V lookup: CDR1 KGHSH, CDR2 LQKENI. V gave up 2 bases and J gave up 2 bases, with 19 bases separating them. The length of the CDR3 is 17 residues. The DNA for the CDR3 is TGTGCCAGCTCACCAGAGTCCCGTCGGGACTTAGCCTACGAGCAGTACTTC. Translated: CASSPESRRDLAYEQYF.

This clone was picked up a small number of times. V gene TRBV7-6 combines with J gene TRBJ2-7, with 7 bases identical to TRBD2. CDR1 SGHVS and CDR2 FNYEAQ come from the germline V gene. With V trimmed by 7 bases and J by 2 bases, 11 bases remained unmatched. CDR3 length equals 15 residues. The CDR3 region is CASTPSGRGTYEQYF. In nucleotides, the CDR3 is TGTGCCAGCACCCCCTCGGGGCGGGGGACCTACGAGCAGTACTTC. Using reference TRBV7-6 and TRBJ2-7 for the parts outside the CDR3, the full variable domain is GAGVSQSPRYKVTKRGQDVALRCDPISGHVSLYWYRQALGQGPEFLTYFNYEAQQDKSGLPNDRFSAERPEGSISTLTIQRTEQRDSAMYRCASTPSGRGTYEQYFGPGTRLTVT.

This chain links TRBV9 with TRBJ2-7, with 8 bases matching TRBD1. The CDR3 is 15 residues long. CDR1 SGDLS and CDR2 YYNGEE come from the germline V gene. V dropped 4 bases and J dropped 4; count of bases not matched to a gene: 10. The CDR3 reads CASSPQGAEGYEQYF. CDR3 DNA sequence: TGTGCCAGCAGCCCCCAGGGGGCTGAGGGATACGAGCAGTACTTC.

The chain combines TRBV28 with TRBJ1-2; 7 bases agree with TRBD1. Trimming cost V 10 bases and J 0 bases; bases outside gene matches: 5. This CDR3 region has 13 residues. Germline CDR1 and CDR2: MDHEN and SYDVKM. CDR3 amino acids: CATRGAANYGYTF. DNA of the CDR3: TGTGCCACCAGGGGGGCCGCTAACTATGGCTACACCTTC.